This TCR beta chain was documented in a study of blood T cell repertoires in COVID-19. The wider study: Both acute and convalescent COVID-19 samples were obtained from the United States, Italy and Spain. PBMCs, B-cell-depleted T cells, or T cells were the source of the cDNA or gDNA that made up the material.

Germline CDR1 and CDR2: ENHRY and SYGVKD. V lost 6 bases and J 3 bases, leaving 15 bases between the germline ends. CDR3 length: 15 residues. Original data processing: Quantification of nucleated cells was approximated via reference gene primer amplification. Libraries were prepared by immunoSEQ multiplex PCR; TCRdb keeps only in-frame clonotypes and omits some of them. For V, J and clone size, that table is used; D and trimming come from the DNA. The sample has about 99,000 clones, about four fifths seen once. Sequenced input: peripheral blood. This chain uses TRBV10-3 with TRBJ1-3, with D possibly matching TRBD1 (5 bases). This TCR was recovered from a woman aged 80 or older with active or convalescent COVID-19. The CDR3 loop reads CAIRDTGKYGNTIYF. CDR3 DNA sequence: TGTGCCATCAGAGATACAGGAAAATATGGAAACACCATATATTTT.